This T cell receptor (beta chain) is from a study of radiotherapy plus CTLA-4 blockade in lung cancer. In the study overall: Objective response rate was over 15%; disease control rate, around 31%.

Profiling relied on immunoSEQ multiplex PCR, and the TCRdb table lists in-frame clones only, not all of them. The top ten hold around 0.9% of the sample, which has about 95,000 clones, under 90% seen once. Germline assignment: CDR1 LNHDA and CDR2 SQIVND (reference sequence). Trimming removed 5 bases at V and 0 bases at J, with 5 bases between. This CDR3 is built from 14 residues. This TCR came from a human donor with non-small cell lung cancer who had stable disease on radiotherapy plus ipilimumab. Sample: peripheral blood, taken from a patient treated with radiotherapy plus ipilimumab. V gene TRBV19 combines with J gene TRBJ2-6; unclear D gene. CDR3 residues: CASSLPSGANVLTF. CDR3 DNA sequence: TGTGCCAGTAGTCTTCCCTCTGGGGCCAACGTCCTGACTTTC.